The following is a TCR beta chain sequence with its context. It has no known antigen specificity. Within one base of it there is no much larger clone, and no base qualities were kept. The entry originates in a study of blood T cell repertoires in COVID-19 (dated by TCRdb to 2020 to 2021). About the study as a whole: Samples covering the acute and convalescent phases of COVID-19 were provided by collaborators in the United States, Italy and Spain. The material from the prospective study consisted of cDNA or gDNA derived from T cells, B-cell-depleted T cells, or PBMCs. The dataset comprised deeply sampled blood TCRbeta repertoires from subjects exposed to, actively infected with, or recovered from COVID-19. A freely available public database, intended as a resource for researchers studying the immune response to SARS-CoV-2, is where the repertoires were released. Samples came from the ongoing ImmuneRACE study (first 160 participants) plus 1,254 subjects from 6 global collaborators. The sample metadata nearly always contained a de-identified subject ID, COVID-19 status, age in years and sex. Where HLA class I and class II types were available, the types were taken from metadata supplied by the sample provider, not from assay-based typing.

At one collaborating source in Seattle, patients were enrolled during active infection and were followed longitudinally through the course of disease. The collaborating institutions used their own protocols to collect whole blood in K2EDTA tubes. For TCRbeta analysis, collaborators shipped samples in one of three forms: frozen whole blood, isolated PBMCs, or DNA extracted from either of those sample types. Study-wide findings and limitations: The quantity of clinical and demographic metadata differed by source and by participant and was supplied without curation.

The immunoSEQ Assay, a bias-controlled multiplex PCR, was used to amplify TCRbeta CDR3 regions from genomic DNA. In the source study's methods: The number of nucleated cells in each sample was estimated by amplification of reference gene primers within the assay. Sequence reads were collapsed and filtered to measure the absolute abundance of every unique TCRbeta CDR3 rearrangement. Productive Simpson clonality was computed per sample as the square root of Simpson's diversity index over productive rearrangements. TCRdb's version of the immuneACCESS table is confined to in-frame rearrangements and falls short of the full clone set. An unresolved V gene accounts for under half of the shortfall where checked; the remainder is of unknown origin. D and trimming were read from the DNA, whereas the V and J calls and clone size are those reported in that table. The sample has about 60,000 clones on record, almost 85% of them singletons. The ten biggest clones cover 15% to 20% of the sample.

The CDR3 sequence holds 17 residues, the cysteine and phenylalanine included. Only the CDR3 DNA is retained, 51 bases long and in frame from the first base. The CDR1 and CDR2 encoded by the germline V gene are KGHSH and LQKENI. V is cut back by 3 bases and J by 5 bases, with 8 bases in the junction unmatched. The rearranged segments are TRBV18 and TRBJ1-4, with 11 bases matching TRBD1. This TCR was sampled from a man in his sixties with COVID-19, enrolled during active disease. The sequencing input was peripheral blood. The nucleotide sequence reads as follows: TGTGCCAGCTCACCTCCGGGACAGGGGGAGAAGAATGAAAAACTGTTTTTT. It specifies CASSPPGQGEKNEKLFF.